The 10 T cell receptor beta chains below come from one sample, sequenced in a study of T-cell memory formation after mild COVID-19. TCRdb independently ran MiXCR on the 5' RACE reads; one entry per CDR3 protein. The table has under 400,000 distinct CDR3 sequences, about 21% seen once. The sequencing sample was made of PBMCs or a T cell subset sorted from them (not recorded which). These receptors were collected from an adult woman who had mild COVID-19 (a few samples of this study predate the infection). Cell type and time point are not known.

The chain uses TRBV20-1 and TRBJ1-6; D not certain. CDR3 length: 17 amino acids. V lost 0 bases, J lost 7 bases, and 19 bases lay in between. CDR1 DFQATT and CDR2 SNEGSKA come from the germline V gene (reference sequence). The CDR3 sequence is CSARDTNFISRNSPLHF. DNA for the CDR3: TGCAGTGCTAGAGACACAAACTTCATAAGTAGGAATTCACCCCTCCACTTT.

In its sample, this clonotype was seen many times. The gene calls are TRBV7-8 and TRBJ2-3; TRBD2 matches 14 bases. Germline CDR1 is SGHVS and CDR2 is FQNEAQ. The CDR3 length is 16 residues. Unmatched junction bases numbered 5, after V lost 5 bases and J lost 4 bases. The CDR3 DNA reads as TGTGCCAGCAGCCTCAGACTAGCGGGGGGGTCAGATACGCAGTATTTT. Translation gives CASSLRLAGGSDTQYF.

The chain links TRBV27 to TRBJ2-1; D not certain. Germline V gene sequence: CDR1 MNHEY, CDR2 SMNVEV (reference sequence). The CDR3 extends over 15 amino acids. The germline V and J ends were trimmed by 5 bases and 0 bases, with 11 bases remaining between them. The CDR3 protein is CASSPWASSYNEQFF. CDR3 coding DNA: TGTGCCAGCAGTCCTTGGGCGAGCTCCTACAATGAGCAGTTCTTC.

The chain links TRBV12-3 or TRBV12-4 to TRBJ1-2; D uncertain. The CDR3 covers 12 residues. Trimming stripped 3 bases from V and 5 bases from J, with 7 bases between. Here the CDR3 DNA reads TGTGCCAGCAGTTTCGCAGAATATGGCTACACCTTC. Translation gives CASSFAEYGYTF.

This chain links TRBV20-1 with TRBJ1-2, with D perhaps TRBD1 (5 bases). The CDR3 runs to 17 residues. V gave up 0 bases and J gave up 2 bases, with 19 bases separating them. The germline CDR1 and CDR2 sequences are DFQATT and SNEGSKA (reference sequence). CDR3 loop: CSARDIRAGVLNYGYTF. The CDR3, as DNA: TGCAGTGCTAGAGATATCCGGGCGGGGGTCCTCAACTATGGCTACACCTTC.

The rearrangement links TRBV18 to TRBJ2-1, with D perhaps matching TRBD2 (5 bases). CDR1 is KGHSH, CDR2 LQKENI, per germline. The germline V and J ends were trimmed by 4 bases and 7 bases, with 11 bases remaining between them. This CDR3 has 13 amino acids. The CDR3 bases are TGTGCCAGCTCACGGGATCAGCGGAATGAGCAGTTCTTC. This codes for CASSRDQRNEQFF.

The chain couples TRBV12-3 or TRBV12-4 to TRBJ1-2; possible D gene TRBD1, 6 bases. Trimming cost V 4 bases and J 7 bases, with 16 bases left between them. CDR3 length: 14 residues. CDR3 protein: CASSSQGGLGGYTF. The CDR3 DNA sequence: TGTGCCAGCAGTTCGCAAGGGGGGCTCGGTGGCTACACCTTC.

This clonotype has a handful of counts. The rearrangement joins TRBV5-1 to TRBJ2-7; D possibly corresponds to TRBD2 (5 bases). Germline CDR1 is SGHRS and CDR2 is YFSETQ. The CDR3 extends over 13 amino acids. V was trimmed by 6 bases and J by 3 bases, leaving 13 bases between them. The CDR3 is CASMIGAGYEQYF. DNA for the CDR3: TGCGCCAGCATGATTGGCGCGGGCTACGAGCAGTACTTC.

The chain uses TRBV4-1 and TRBJ2-1; 9 bases agree with TRBD2. Looked up from germline, CDR1 is MGHRA and CDR2 is YSYEKL. The CDR3 extends over 15 amino acids. The V and J ends lost 4 bases and 6 bases, in that order; junction bases with no gene match: 7. In nucleotides, the CDR3 is TGCGCCAGCAGCCCGCTGGCGGGAGGGCCCAATGAGCAGTTCTTC. Translation gives CASSPLAGGPNEQFF.

A few counts support this clonotype. This chain uses TRBV4-1 with TRBJ2-2, with D possibly matching TRBD1 (6 bases). The CDR3 loop spans 15 amino acids. Looked up from germline, CDR1 is MGHRA and CDR2 is YSYEKL. Trimming removed 3 bases at V and 0 bases at J, with 8 bases between. The CDR3 DNA follows: TGCGCCAGCAGCCATAGGACAGCGAACACCGGGGAGCTGTTTTTT. Translation: CASSHRTANTGELFF.